This TCR beta chain was identified in a study of post-analysis software for immune sequencing data. The study's findings and limits: Controls' normalized Chao1 diversity significantly exceeded that of multiple sclerosis patients.

Concerning this clonotype itself: Antigen specificity is unknown.

TCR beta cDNA libraries included unique molecular identifiers. The yield from around 1 to 10 million T cells was about 500,000 cDNA molecules in total. One entry per CDR3 protein results from TCRdb running MiXCR on the PCR reads. Among under 200,000 distinct CDR3 sequences, about 34% were seen once, and the ten largest hold 25% to 35%. This TCR came from a girl under 18 with multiple sclerosis. The sequencing here drew on blood, taken after autologous hematopoietic stem cell transplantation.

Here the CDR3 DNA reads TGCAGTGCCGACTCGGGTTACAATGAGCAGTTCTTC. Translation gives CSADSGYNEQFF. This chain uses TRBV29-1 with TRBJ2-1; D not resolved. This CDR3 has 12 residues. Germline CDR1 and CDR2: SQVTM and ANQGSEA.